The 23 T cell receptor beta chains below all came from one sample that was sequenced in a study of OX40 agonist ivuxolimab in advanced cancers. Here immunoSEQ multiplex PCR was the method, and the copy in TCRdb shows in-frame clones only, minus some. The profile shows roughly 56,000 clones, 82% of them singletons. Sequences were derived from CD4+ or CD8+ T cells sorted from blood, sampled in a trial of the OX40 agonist ivuxolimab. The receptors derive from an adult with an advanced solid tumor such as melanoma, head and neck, liver or kidney cancer.

The chain is built from TRBV9 and TRBJ2-7; TRBD1 matches at 7 bases. This CDR3 comprises 15 residues. The germline gives CDR1 SGDLS, CDR2 YYNGEE. Unmatched junction bases numbered 9, after V lost 2 bases and J lost 4 bases. CDR3 in amino acids: CASSVAGTELYEQYF. As DNA, the CDR3 is TGTGCCAGCAGCGTGGCCGGGACAGAACTTTACGAGCAGTACTTC.

This rearrangement joins TRBV7-9 to TRBJ1-1; TRBD1 matches at 11 bases. The V and J ends lost 3 bases and 5 bases, in that order; junction bases with no gene match: 14. The length of the CDR3 is 18 residues. Germline-derived CDR1 and CDR2 are SEHNR and FQNEAQ (reference sequence). The CDR3 region has the DNA TGTGCCAGCAGCTTCCAAGGGACAGGGGGTTTACGAGGGACTGAAGCTTTCTTT. It translates to CASSFQGTGGLRGTEAFF.

This sequence joins TRBV19 and TRBJ1-2; unclear D gene. The CDR3 sequence is 14 residues long. V shed 7 bases and J shed 8 bases, with 20 bases lying between them. Germline V gene sequence: CDR1 LNHDA, CDR2 SQIVND (reference sequence). The CDR3 bases are TGTGCCAGTACCTCTTTATCCGCGCGTCAAGGCTACACCTTC. Protein product: CASTSLSARQGYTF.

The chain combines TRBV29-1 with TRBJ2-1; D may match TRBD1 or TRBD2 (6 bases each). The CDR3 totals 14 residues. Germline CDR1 and CDR2: SQVTM and ANQGSEA. Trimming took 5 bases from V and 10 from J, leaving 21 bases between them. CDR3 loop: CSVSRGAPLREQFF. CDR3 DNA: TGCAGCGTTTCAAGGGGGGCCCCCCTTAGGGAGCAGTTCTTC.

The chain has TRBV18 and TRBJ2-5; D is tentatively TRBD1 or TRBD2 (5 bases each). V was pared by 6 bases and J by 4 bases, with 18 bases between. The CDR3 runs to 15 residues. Germline lookup yields CDR1 KGHSH and CDR2 LQKENI. The CDR3 nucleotides read TGTGCCAGCTCCCTCAGGGAGATGGGACGAGAGACCCAGTACTTC. Protein: CASSLREMGRETQYF.

This chain connects TRBV27 to TRBJ2-2; possible D gene TRBD2, 5 bases. V was cut by 3 bases and J by 5 bases, with 16 bases left in between. The germline gives CDR1 MNHEY, CDR2 SMNVEV (reference sequence). CDR3 size: 16 residues. This CDR3 is CASSFRPSRGTGELFF. The CDR3 DNA reads TGTGCCAGCAGTTTTCGCCCCTCCCGAGGGACCGGGGAGCTGTTTTTT.

J is TRBJ2-1 and V is TRBV6-5; TRBD2 matches at 9 bases. The CDR3 is 15 residues long. The V and J ends lost 2 bases and 8 bases, in that order; junction bases with no gene match: 7. CDR1 is MNHEY, CDR2 SVGAGI, per germline. This chain's CDR3 is CASSYAGGLYDEQFF. CDR3 DNA: TGTGCCAGCAGTTACGCGGGGGGGCTGTACGATGAGCAGTTCTTC.

The chain uses TRBV7-3 and TRBJ1-1; D perhaps matches TRBD1 (6 bases). The CDR3 is 13 amino acids. Germline CDR1 is SGHTA and CDR2 is FQGTGA. Trimming pared 7 bases from V and 2 bases from J, leaving 11 bases between. The CDR3 loop is CASKGQINTEAFF. DNA of the CDR3: TGTGCCAGCAAAGGACAGATAAACACTGAAGCTTTCTTT.

This CDR3 reads CASSQVADVAKNIQYF. The CDR3 DNA is TGTGCCAGCAGCCAAGTGGCAGACGTAGCCAAAAACATTCAGTACTTC. V is TRBV4-2 and J is TRBJ2-4; D is uncertain. This CDR3 is 16 amino acids long. The V end lost 1 base, the J end lost 0 bases, and 10 bases lay between the germline ends. CDR1 and CDR2 (germline): LGHNA, YNFKEQ.

The chain is built from TRBV11-2 and TRBJ2-3; 8 bases agree with TRBD2. This CDR3 has 18 residues. V lost 4 bases and J lost 4; bases outside the gene matches: 16. Germline V gives CDR1 SGHAT, CDR2 FQNNGV. CDR3 bases: TGTGCCAGCAGCTCTTCCCTCACAGCGGGAGAGATAGCAGATACGCAGTATTTT. Its translation is CASSSSLTAGEIADTQYF.

CDR3 sequence (DNA): TGTGCCAGCAGCTTAGACAAGGGCAGCTTCACTAGTTCCTACGAGCAGTACTTC. This codes for CASSLDKGSFTSSYEQYF. The chain combines TRBV11-2 with TRBJ2-7, with a possible D match to TRBD2 (5 bases). Trimming shortened V by 0 bases and J by 1 base, and 19 bases separated the two germline ends. The CDR3 spans 18 residues. Germline V lookup: CDR1 SGHAT, CDR2 FQNNGV.

The chain combines TRBV5-1 with TRBJ2-3, with a tentative D call TRBD1 (6 bases). Trimming took 0 bases from V and 1 from J, leaving 15 bases between them. Germline V gene sequence: CDR1 SGHRS, CDR2 YFSETQ. The CDR3 is made up of 17 amino acids. The CDR3 DNA reads as TGCGCCAGCAGCTTGGCACCTATACAGGGAGGCACAGATACGCAGTATTTT. Its protein product is CASSLAPIQGGTDTQYF.

The chain has TRBV2 and TRBJ2-1, with D possibly TRBD2 on 6 matching bases. The CDR3 sequence is 13 residues long. The germline gives CDR1 SNHLY, CDR2 FYNNEI. V shed 6 bases and J shed 12 bases, with 18 bases lying between them. CDR3: CASSLYIAERQFF. The CDR3 nucleotides read TGTGCCAGCAGCCTTTACATAGCGGAGCGGCAGTTCTTC.

The V gene is TRBV6-1, the J gene TRBJ2-3, with TRBD2 matching 15 bases. The ends lost 5 bases at V and 4 bases at J; junction bases unmatched: 10. The CDR3 runs to 18 residues. In germline, CDR1 is MNHNS, CDR2 SASEGT. In DNA form, the CDR3 reads TGTGCCAGCAGTAAAGGGGGACTAGCGGGAGGCCGATCAGATACGCAGTATTTT. Residues: CASSKGGLAGGRSDTQYF.

This clone was detected a few times. V usage is TRBV19 and J usage is TRBJ1-5, with 9 nucleotides matching TRBD1. The CDR3 extends over 16 amino acids. The V gene's germline CDR1 is LNHDA and CDR2 SQIVND (reference sequence). Losses at the gene ends were 4 bases for V and 3 bases for J; bases not matched to a gene: 7. In DNA form, the CDR3 reads TGTGCCAGTAGTACGAGGACAGGGGCGGTCAATCAGCCCCAGCATTTT. As protein: CASSTRTGAVNQPQHF.

This chain uses TRBV5-1 with TRBJ2-2; weak D call: TRBD1 (5 bases). There are 16 residues in the CDR3. The V and J ends lost 4 bases and 1 base respectively, with 14 bases between them. The V gene's germline CDR1 is SGHRS and CDR2 YFSETQ. For the CDR3, the DNA is TGCGCCAGCAGCCTGGGGCCTAGAAAGAACACCGGGGAGCTGTTTTTT. Translated, it gives CASSLGPRKNTGELFF.

This clone was recorded only once. This sequence joins TRBV5-8 and TRBJ2-1; 11 nucleotides match TRBD2. The V and J ends lost 2 bases and 3 bases, in that order; junction bases with no gene match: 10. The germline V gene has CDR1 SGHTS and CDR2 YDEGEE. The CDR3 spans 18 residues. CDR3 region: CASSLTSGSQPVYNEQFF. The CDR3 DNA reads as TGTGCCAGCAGCTTAACTAGCGGGAGTCAACCAGTCTACAATGAGCAGTTCTTC.

This clone is a singleton in its sample. V and J are TRBV29-1 and TRBJ1-5, with D hard to call. Germline CDR1 SQVTM, CDR2 ANQGSEA. This CDR3 is built from 13 residues. Trimming took 5 bases from V and 4 from J, leaving 12 bases between them. This CDR3 is CSVRAGLNQPQHF. CDR3 nucleotide sequence: TGCAGCGTTAGGGCAGGTTTGAATCAGCCCCAGCATTTT.

The J gene is TRBJ2-5, the V gene TRBV5-1, with 8 bases identical to TRBD2. The ends lost 6 bases at V and 3 bases at J; junction bases unmatched: 10. Germline values: CDR1 SGHRS, CDR2 YFSETQ. The CDR3 has 15 amino acids. In DNA, the CDR3 is TGCGCCAGCACCCTAAGCGGGAGCCTCAAAGAGACCCAGTACTTC. Protein sequence: CASTLSGSLKETQYF.

Only a few counts were recorded for this clone. V is TRBV7-2 and J is TRBJ1-6, with D possibly TRBD1 on 5 matching bases. V dropped 3 bases and J dropped 8 bases, with 11 bases sitting between them. The CDR3 sequence is 14 residues long. From germline, CDR1 is SGHTA and CDR2 FQGNSA. In DNA, the CDR3 is TGTGCCAGCAGCTTCGCGGGGGGGGATTCACCCCTCCACTTT. Translation gives CASSFAGGDSPLHF.

DNA for the CDR3: TGTGCCAGCAGCCCCCTTCGGGGAGGAAGGGGCAATGAGCAGTTCTTC. This codes for CASSPLRGGRGNEQFF. This chain connects TRBV7-9 to TRBJ2-1, with a tentative D call TRBD2 (6 bases). CDR1 and CDR2 (germline): SEHNR, FQNEAQ (reference sequence). The CDR3 covers 16 residues. V lost 5 bases to trimming and J lost 6 bases, with 20 bases between them.

This clone occurred once. The chain is built from TRBV25-1 and TRBJ1-2; 8 bases are shared with TRBD1. Germline CDR1 MGHDK, CDR2 SYGVNS. The CDR3 consists of 14 residues. The ends lost 3 bases at V and 10 bases at J; junction bases unmatched: 10. The DNA of the CDR3 is TGTGCCAGCAGTGACTCCGGGACAGGAAGGGCCTACACCTTC. Amino acids: CASSDSGTGRAYTF.

This clone was found once. The rearrangement links TRBV7-2 to TRBJ2-7; a possible D gene is TRBD1 (6 bases). V lost 4 bases to trimming and J lost 7 bases, with 17 bases between them. This CDR3 has 14 amino acids. The germline gives CDR1 SGHTA, CDR2 FQGNSA. The CDR3 coding sequence is TGTGCCAGCAGCTGGATGGGACAATCTGGGGAGCAGTACTTC. As protein: CASSWMGQSGEQYF.